These 11 T cell receptor beta chains were all obtained from the same sample, sequenced in a study of graft-versus-host responses after intestinal transplantation. Which antigens these TCRs recognize remains unknown. Profiling relied on immunoSEQ multiplex PCR, and the TCRdb table lists in-frame clones only, not all of them. Of about 97,000 clones detected, about nine tenths appear once; the ten largest clones hold 0.15% to 0.2%. The sequencing used unstimulated CD4+ T cells sorted from spleen or lymph node cells, collected before transplant. All receptors derive from a human donor who was the organ donor for an intestinal transplant.

The gene calls are TRBV10-3 and TRBJ2-7, with 7 bases aligning to TRBD1. Germline V gene lookup returns CDR1 ENHRY and CDR2 SYGVKD. The CDR3 sequence is 13 residues long. The ends lost 4 bases at V and 2 bases at J; junction bases unmatched: 2. The CDR3 region has the DNA TGTGCCATCAGTGGGCAGGGGGCCTACGAGCAGTACTTC. This codes for CAISGQGAYEQYF.

The chain is built from TRBV7-9 and TRBJ2-5; D is perhaps TRBD2 (5 bases). Germline V gene sequence: CDR1 SEHNR, CDR2 FQNEAQ (reference sequence). The CDR3 has 13 residues. V dropped 5 bases and J dropped 1 base, with 8 bases sitting between them. CDR3 region: CASSPEVQETQYF. The CDR3 bases are TGTGCCAGCAGCCCGGAGGTCCAAGAGACCCAGTACTTC.

This chain joins TRBV7-8 and TRBJ2-7, with D perhaps matching TRBD2 (5 bases). Germline CDR1 SGHVS, CDR2 FQNEAQ. This CDR3 is 15 amino acids long. Trimming pared 3 bases from V and 3 bases from J, leaving 15 bases between. The CDR3 loop is CASSLRETEGYEQYF. CDR3 DNA sequence: TGTGCCAGCAGCTTGAGGGAAACAGAGGGCTACGAGCAGTACTTC.

This chain links TRBV29-1 with TRBJ2-1; D call uncertain. This CDR3 is 13 amino acids long. The V and J ends lost 4 bases and 0 bases respectively, with 7 bases between them. The germline V gene encodes CDR1 SQVTM and CDR2 ANQGSEA. In DNA form, the CDR3 reads TGCAGCGTTGTATCCCGCTCCTACAATGAGCAGTTCTTC. It is translated as CSVVSRSYNEQFF.

The chain links TRBV27 to TRBJ1-2; 9 bases agree with TRBD1. CDR3 size: 13 residues. The germline CDR1 and CDR2 sequences are MNHEY and SMNVEV (reference sequence). Trimming removed 6 bases from V and 5 bases from J; junction bases left unmatched: 4. CDR3 DNA: TGTGCCAGCAGACTGGGACAGGGATATGGCTACACCTTC. It specifies CASRLGQGYGYTF.

The V call is TRBV7-8, the J call TRBJ1-4; the D gene is possibly TRBD1 (6 bases). CDR3 size: 13 residues. Trimming pared 4 bases from V and 8 bases from J, leaving 11 bases between. Germline V gene sequence: CDR1 SGHVS, CDR2 FQNEAQ. Here the CDR3 DNA reads TGTGCCAGCAGCTCGTACAGGGAGGAAAAACTGTTTTTT. Translating gives CASSSYREEKLFF.

The chain combines TRBV7-3 with TRBJ1-6; a possible D gene is TRBD1 (5 bases). The CDR3 loop spans 16 amino acids. Germline assignment: CDR1 SGHTA and CDR2 FQGTGA. V was shortened by 1 base and J by 10 bases, with 17 bases between the two germline ends. This CDR3 reads CASSLNRRGVGSPLHF. As DNA, the CDR3 is TGTGCCAGCAGCTTAAACCGGAGGGGAGTGGGCTCACCCCTCCACTTT.

V and J are TRBV5-1 and TRBJ1-3, with 7 bases lining up with TRBD1. The CDR3 has 16 amino acids. Looked up from germline, CDR1 is SGHRS and CDR2 is YFSETQ. Unmatched junction bases numbered 5, after V lost 0 bases and J lost 2 bases. As DNA, the CDR3 is TGCGCCAGCAGCTTGGTTGGCGACAGGGCTGGAAACACCATATATTTT. Its protein is CASSLVGDRAGNTIYF.

The gene calls are TRBV4-2 and TRBJ1-5; TRBD1 matches at 10 bases. V shed 4 bases, J shed 2 bases, and the junction held 8 bases outside the gene matches. The CDR3 consists of 17 residues. Germline V gives CDR1 LGHNA, CDR2 YNFKEQ. CDR3 in DNA: TGTGCCAGCAGCCCAAATCAGACAGGGGGCGGCAATCAGCCCCAGCATTTT. Encoded protein: CASSPNQTGGGNQPQHF.

This clone has just one count. V is TRBV9 and J is TRBJ2-2, with no clear D. CDR1 and CDR2 from the germline V gene are SGDLS and YYNGEE. This CDR3 has 14 amino acids. Trimming removed 2 bases from V and 7 bases from J, with 12 bases in between. The DNA for the CDR3 is TGTGCCAGCAGCGTCCCTCTTGTCGGCGGGGAGCTGTTTTTT. Its protein product is CASSVPLVGGELFF. Based on the CDR3 plus reference TRBV9 and TRBJ2-2, the full variable domain is DSGVTQTPKHLITATGQRVTLRCSPRSGDLSVYWYQQSLDQGLQFLIQYYNGEERAKGNILERFSAQQFPDLHSELNLSSLELGDSALYFCASSVPLVGGELFFGEGSRLTVL.

The CDR3 coding sequence is TGTGCCAGCTCACCACGACAGTCCTCCACAGATACGCAGTATTTT. Translation: CASSPRQSSTDTQYF. The genes are TRBV18 and TRBJ2-3; possible D gene TRBD1, 5 bases. Germline assignment: CDR1 KGHSH and CDR2 LQKENI. Between the trimmed V and J ends, which lost 1 base and 2 bases, there was a span of 10 bases. CDR3 length equals 15 residues. Looking up the rest from reference TRBV18 and TRBJ2-3 gives the full variable domain: NAGVMQNPRHLVRRRGQEARLRCSPMKGHSHVYWYRQLPEEGLKFMVYLQKENIIDESGMPKERFSAEFPKEGPSILRIQQVVRGDSAAYFCASSPRQSSTDTQYFGPGTRLTVL.